The clone carrying this T cell receptor beta chain was detected many times. V was pared by 5 bases and J by 6 bases, with 6 bases of the junction left unmatched. The CDR3 loop spans 14 amino acids. Preparing the TCRbeta library involved the use of unique molecular identifiers. One entry per CDR3 protein results from TCRdb running MiXCR on the PCR reads. This sample yields roughly 200,000 distinct CDR3 sequences, of which more than 6.5% are seen a single time; around 2.7% belongs to the top ten. This record comes from a study of T-cell reconstitution after alpha-beta-depleted transplantation in children.

This chain links TRBV12-3 or TRBV12-4 with TRBJ1-5; 8 bases line up with TRBD1. The clonotype originates from a human donor who donated a stem cell graft to a child with Wiskott-Aldrich syndrome. Sequencing used PBMCs from the stem cell graft donor, obtained from the stem cell graft. CDR3 amino acids: CASSRTGLVQPQHF. The CDR3 coding sequence is TGTGCCAGCAGTCGGACAGGGTTAGTTCAGCCCCAGCATTTT.